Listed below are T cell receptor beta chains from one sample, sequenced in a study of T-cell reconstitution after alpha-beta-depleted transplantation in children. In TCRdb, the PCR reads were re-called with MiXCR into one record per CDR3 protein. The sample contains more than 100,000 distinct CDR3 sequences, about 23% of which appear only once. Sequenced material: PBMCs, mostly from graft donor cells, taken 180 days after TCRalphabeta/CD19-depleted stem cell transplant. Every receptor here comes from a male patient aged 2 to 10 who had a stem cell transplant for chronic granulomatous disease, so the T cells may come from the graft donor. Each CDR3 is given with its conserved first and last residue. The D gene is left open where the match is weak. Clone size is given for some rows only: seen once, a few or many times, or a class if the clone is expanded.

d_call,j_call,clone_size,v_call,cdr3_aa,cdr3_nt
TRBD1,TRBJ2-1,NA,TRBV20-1,CSARVPGTGYNEQFF,TGCAGTGCTAGAGTCCCAGGGACAGGGTACAATGAGCAGTTCTTC
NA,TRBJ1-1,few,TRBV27,CASSLSPSILGKSWNTEAFF,TGTGCCAGCAGTTTATCCCCCTCCATTTTGGGCAAATCTTGGAACACTGAAGCTTTCTTT
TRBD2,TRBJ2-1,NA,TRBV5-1,CASSMIAGVGNEQFF,TGCGCCAGCAGCATGATAGCGGGAGTAGGAAATGAGCAGTTCTTC
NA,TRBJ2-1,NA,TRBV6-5,CASSPKDRESLGYEQFF,TGTGCCAGCAGCCCCAAGGATAGAGAGTCTTTGGGCTATGAGCAGTTCTTC
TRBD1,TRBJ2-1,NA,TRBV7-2,CASSPPGTGGNEQFF,TGTGCCAGCAGCCCACCCGGGACAGGGGGCAATGAGCAGTTCTTC
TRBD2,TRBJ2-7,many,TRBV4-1,CASSTTSGASEEYF,TGCGCCAGCAGTACAACTAGCGGGGCTTCAGAGGAGTACTTC
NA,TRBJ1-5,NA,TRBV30,CAWSESTSQPQHF,TGTGCCTGGAGTGAATCTACGTCCCAGCCCCAGCATTTT
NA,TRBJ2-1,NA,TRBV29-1,CSVVVGGRNEQFF,TGCAGCGTTGTGGTCGGGGGGCGCAATGAGCAGTTCTTC
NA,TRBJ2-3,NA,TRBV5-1,CASSAGQISTDTQYF,TGCGCCAGCAGCGCTGGACAGATTAGCACAGATACGCAGTATTTT
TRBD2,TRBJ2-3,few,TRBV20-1,CSAKALAGGPNTQYF,TGCAGTGCTAAGGCTTTAGCGGGAGGGCCGAATACGCAGTATTTT
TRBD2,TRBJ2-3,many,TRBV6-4,CASSRTSGSSTDTQYF,TGTGCCAGCAGTCGGACTAGCGGGTCTAGCACAGATACGCAGTATTTT
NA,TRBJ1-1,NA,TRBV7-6,CASSQRGAEAFF,TGTGCCAGCAGCCAGAGGGGGGCTGAAGCTTTCTTT
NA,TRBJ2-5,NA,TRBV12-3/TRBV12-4,CASGVSPFQETQYF,TGTGCCAGCGGAGTCAGTCCGTTCCAAGAGACCCAGTACTTC
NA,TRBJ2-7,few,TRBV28,CASSLERLPHEQYF,TGTGCCAGCAGTTTGGAGAGGTTACCCCACGAGCAGTACTTC
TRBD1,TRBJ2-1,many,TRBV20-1,CSASFPQGAHNEQFF,TGCAGTGCTAGCTTCCCGCAGGGGGCCCACAATGAGCAGTTCTTC
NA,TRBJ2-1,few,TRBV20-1,CSAFLGTLYNEQFF,TGCAGTGCCTTTCTAGGGACTTTATACAATGAGCAGTTCTTC
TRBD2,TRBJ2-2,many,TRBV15,CATSRPQAGGDTGELFF,TGTGCCACCAGCAGACCCCAAGCGGGAGGGGACACCGGGGAGCTGTTTTTT
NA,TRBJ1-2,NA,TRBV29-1,CSAKSPGSAFGYTF,TGCAGCGCCAAGAGTCCAGGTAGCGCCTTTGGCTACACCTTC
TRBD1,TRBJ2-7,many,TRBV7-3,CASSSGQIPPYEQYF,TGTGCCAGCAGCTCGGGACAGATTCCCCCTTACGAGCAGTACTTC
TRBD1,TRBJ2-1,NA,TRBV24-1,CATRSQGFNEQFF,TGTGCCACCAGGTCACAGGGGTTCAATGAGCAGTTCTTC
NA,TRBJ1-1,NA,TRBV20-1,CSARSGVSSGTEAFF,TGCAGTGCTAGATCAGGGGTAAGCTCCGGCACTGAAGCTTTCTTT
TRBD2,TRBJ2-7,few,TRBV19,CASSWTSGATYEQYF,TGTGCCAGTAGTTGGACTAGCGGGGCAACCTACGAGCAGTACTTC
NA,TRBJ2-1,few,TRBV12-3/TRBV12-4,CASSLVSIPYNEQFF,TGTGCCAGCAGTTTAGTGTCTATCCCTTACAATGAGCAGTTCTTC
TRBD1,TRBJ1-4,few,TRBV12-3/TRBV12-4,CASTQRQGAPIREKLFF,TGTGCCAGCACCCAGAGACAGGGGGCTCCTATAAGGGAAAAACTGTTTTTT
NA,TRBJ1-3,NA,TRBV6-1,CASSLTVHSGNTIYF,TGTGCCAGCAGTCTGACAGTCCACTCTGGAAACACCATATATTTT
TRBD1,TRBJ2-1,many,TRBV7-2,CASSGQVNEQFF,TGTGCCAGCAGCGGACAGGTGAATGAGCAGTTCTTC
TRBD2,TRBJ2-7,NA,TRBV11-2,CASMPSGRTHEQYF,TGTGCCAGCATGCCTAGCGGGAGGACCCACGAGCAGTACTTC
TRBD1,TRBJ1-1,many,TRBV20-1,CSAKDRENTEAFF,TGCAGTGCTAAGGACAGGGAGAACACTGAAGCTTTCTTT
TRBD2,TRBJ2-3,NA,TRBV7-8,CASSLAGTSGGPTDTQYF,TGTGCCAGCAGCTTAGCTGGGACTAGCGGGGGGCCCACAGATACGCAGTATTTT